This T cell receptor beta chain emerged from a study of OX40 agonist ivuxolimab in advanced cancers. About the research overall: The patients received ivuxolimab by intravenous route every 2 weeks at 0.01 to 10 mg/kg. A mean age of approximately 58 years, range roughly 20 to 80, was recorded, and approximately 85% were male. Patients assigned to dose escalation were diagnosed with hepatocellular carcinoma, melanoma, renal cell or head and neck cancer. Three individuals attained partial responses, comprising one hepatocellular carcinoma case and two cutaneous melanoma cases.

Here immunoSEQ multiplex PCR was the method, and the copy in TCRdb shows in-frame clones only, minus some. This table has about 53,000 clones, approximately 75% appearing once. Germline lookup yields CDR1 LNHDA and CDR2 SQIVND (reference sequence). Trimming took 1 base from V and 9 from J; bases not matched to a gene: 2. CDR3 length: 12 amino acids. This rearrangement joins TRBV19 to TRBJ2-7; 8 bases map to TRBD1. This sequence was found in an adult with an advanced solid tumor such as melanoma, head and neck, liver or kidney cancer. The sequenced sample was CD4+ or CD8+ T cells sorted from blood, obtained in a trial of the OX40 agonist ivuxolimab. The CDR3 DNA reads as TGTGCCAGTAGTATAGGCGACAGGGGGCAGTACTTC. Protein sequence: CASSIGDRGQYF.